These 17 T cell receptor beta chains were all obtained from the same sample, sequenced in a study of Graves' ophthalmopathy and Graves' hyperthyroidism. RNA served as the template for amplifying TCR beta CDR3 regions. The first-round RT-PCR employed HTBI primers together with the Qiagen OneStep RT-PCR kit. A multiplex PCR was then performed as the second round. Via MiXCR, TCRdb re-called the multiplex PCR reads, giving one row per CDR3 protein. The sample has about 160,000 distinct CDR3 sequences; 30% to 45% are singletons. Sequences were obtained from peripheral blood. These receptors all come from a woman in her thirties or forties with Graves' ophthalmopathy.

The genes are TRBV20-1 and TRBJ1-5, with D unclear. CDR3 length: 13 amino acids. Per germline, CDR1 DFQATT and CDR2 SNEGSKA (reference sequence). Trimming shortened V by 1 base and J by 1 base, and 5 bases separated the two germline ends. CDR3 sequence: CSARGSSNQPQHF. The CDR3, as DNA: TGCAGTGCTAGAGGAAGCAGCAATCAGCCCCAGCATTTT.

This clonotype was recorded many times. The chain employs TRBV28 and TRBJ1-5; D remains ambiguous. Trimming left V 2 bases short and J 9 bases short, with 14 bases between. This CDR3 has 14 residues. Germline values: CDR1 MDHEN, CDR2 SYDVKM. The CDR3 protein is CASSLTQDWGPQHF. The CDR3 DNA follows: TGTGCCAGCAGTTTAACCCAAGACTGGGGGCCCCAGCATTTT.

This clonotype was seen a few times. The chain combines TRBV2 with TRBJ2-5, with 8 positions matching TRBD1. The CDR3 is 12 residues long. The trim removed 8 bases at V and 5 bases at J, leaving 4 bases unmatched. Per the germline V gene, CDR1 is SNHLY and CDR2 is FYNNEI. CDR3 region: CASDRGGETQYF. The DNA for the CDR3 is TGTGCCAGCGACAGGGGCGGGGAGACCCAGTACTTC. The whole variable domain, remainder taken from reference TRBV2 and TRBJ2-5, is EPEVTQTPSHQVTQMGQEVILRCVPISNHLYFYWYRQILGQKVEFLVSFYNNEISEKSEIFDDQFSVERPDGSNFTLKIRSTKLEDSAMYFCASDRGGETQYFGPGTRLLVL.

This clonotype showed up many times. V usage is TRBV29-1 and J usage is TRBJ2-7, with a tentative D call TRBD1 (6 bases). The germline V gene encodes CDR1 SQVTM and CDR2 ANQGSEA. The length of the CDR3 is 16 residues. The V gene lost 0 bases and the J gene lost 1 base, with 16 bases spanning the gap. The CDR3 DNA reads TGCAGCGTTGAAGATTATACCGGGACAAATTCCTACGAGCAGTACTTC. It specifies CSVEDYTGTNSYEQYF.

Remarks on this clonotype: An end of the junction differs from the germline gene, which may be a read error. The chain carries TRBV11-2 and TRBJ1-1, with D perhaps TRBD1 (6 bases). The CDR3 length is 11 residues. Germline CDR1 is SGHAT and CDR2 is FQNNGV. The CDR3 nucleotides are TGTGCCAGCAGCTTGGCTACAGGGCCCCACTTT. It is translated as CASSLATGPHF.

This chain joins TRBV28 and TRBJ2-7, with D possibly being TRBD2 (5 bases). CDR1 is MDHEN and CDR2 is SYDVKM in the germline V gene. The V end was cut by 4 bases, the J end by 6 bases, with 13 bases between. The CDR3 spans 13 residues. This CDR3 is CASSSEWGAEQYF. The CDR3 DNA reads as TGTGCCAGCAGTTCCGAGTGGGGAGCCGAGCAGTACTTC. Based on the CDR3 plus reference TRBV28 and TRBJ2-7, the full variable domain is DVKVTQSSRYLVKRTGEKVFLECVQDMDHENMFWYRQDPGLGLRLIYFSYDVKMKEKGDIPEGYSVSREKKERFSLILESASTNQTSMYLCASSSEWGAEQYFGPGTRLTVT.

The chain couples TRBV5-4 to TRBJ2-7; 9 bases agree with TRBD1. Per germline, CDR1 SGHNT and CDR2 YYREEE (reference sequence). V gave up 3 bases and J gave up 5 bases; unmatched junction bases: 9. This CDR3 region has 15 residues. The CDR3 nucleotides are TGTGCCAGCAGCTCTGTTTGGACAGGGGTTCACGAGCAGTACTTC. As protein: CASSSVWTGVHEQYF.

This clonotype has at least ten counts. The CDR3 DNA is TGTGCCAGCAAAAGAACTTCTGGGGCCAACGTCCTGACTTTC. Encoded protein: CASKRTSGANVLTF. This rearrangement joins TRBV12-3 or TRBV12-4 to TRBJ2-6, with D hard to call. CDR3 length: 14 residues. Trimming left V 7 bases short and J 1 base short, with 8 bases between.

This clonotype showed up many times. The chain carries TRBV13 and TRBJ2-5; 8 nucleotides agree with TRBD2. The CDR3 spans 15 residues. V trimming: 0 bases; J trimming: 5 bases; junction bases outside the gene matches: 5. Germline assignment: CDR1 PRHDT and CDR2 FYEKMQ (reference sequence). CDR3 protein: CASSLGWTSMETQYF. The CDR3 nucleotides are TGTGCCAGCAGCTTAGGTTGGACTAGCATGGAGACCCAGTACTTC.

This clonotype has at least ten counts. The chain links TRBV11-1 to TRBJ1-1, with D unresolved. This CDR3 spans 16 amino acids. The germline V and J ends were trimmed by 5 bases and 4 bases, with 20 bases remaining between them. Germline CDR1 reads SGHAT; CDR2 reads FQDESV (reference sequence). This CDR3 reads CASSQVPPGRATEAFF. The CDR3 DNA sequence: TGTGCCAGCAGCCAAGTCCCTCCGGGGAGGGCCACTGAAGCTTTCTTT.

This clonotype has a count of ten or more. The J gene is TRBJ1-6, the V gene TRBV4-2; possible D gene TRBD1, 5 bases. CDR3 length: 16 residues. With 8 bases removed from V and 8 bases from J, the gap between germline ends came to 22 bases. CDR1 and CDR2 from the germline V gene are LGHNA and YNFKEQ. CDR3 nucleotide sequence: TGTGCCAGCGCCAGCCCCCAATCCCCGGGGGATTCACCCCTCCACTTT. It specifies CASASPQSPGDSPLHF.

V is TRBV7-2 and J is TRBJ2-2, with TRBD1 matching 10 bases. The CDR3 spans 15 residues. J was trimmed by 9 bases and V by 5 bases; bases with no gene match: 9. Germline V gives CDR1 SGHTA, CDR2 FQGNSA. The CDR3 nucleotides read TGTGCCAGCAGCCGTGGGACAGGGGAATTTCGGGAGCTGTTTTTT. This codes for CASSRGTGEFRELFF.

The chain employs TRBV27 and TRBJ2-6; TRBD2 is a possible D gene (5 bases). The CDR3 spans 16 residues. Trimming stripped 7 bases from V and 3 bases from J, with 16 bases between. Germline V gene lookup returns CDR1 MNHEY and CDR2 SMNVEV (reference sequence). CDR3 DNA: TGTGCCAGCACGCGATACCCGGGGAATGGGGCCAACGTCCTGACTTTC. Its protein is CASTRYPGNGANVLTF.

This clonotype showed up many times. The chain combines TRBV19 with TRBJ2-7; 7 bases are a match to TRBD2. V shed 5 bases and J 1 base; nucleotides not matched to a gene: 11. CDR1 LNHDA and CDR2 SQIVND come from the germline V gene (reference sequence). The CDR3 contains 16 residues. CDR3 in DNA: TGTGCCAGTAGTGGGGGAGGTGGCGGGGGTTCCTACGAGCAGTACTTC. It is translated as CASSGGGGGGSYEQYF.

The table lists this clonotype with many counts. The V call is TRBV7-3, the J call TRBJ1-1; 9 bases are a match to TRBD1. V shed 5 bases, J shed 4 bases, and the junction held 14 bases outside the gene matches. CDR3 size: 17 residues. Per the germline V gene, CDR1 is SGHTA and CDR2 is FQGTGA. CDR3 loop: CASSAHGTGTGGTEAFF. CDR3 coding DNA: TGTGCCAGCAGCGCCCACGGGACAGGGACTGGAGGCACTGAAGCTTTCTTT.

This clonotype was recorded at least ten times. As DNA, the CDR3 is TGTGCCACCAGTGATGCCGGGACGGATTACTATGGCTACACCTTC. Translation: CATSDAGTDYYGYTF. V and J are TRBV24-1 and TRBJ1-2; D is possibly TRBD1 (5 bases). The CDR3 sequence is 15 residues long. Per the germline V gene, CDR1 is KGHDR and CDR2 is SFDVKD. Trimming shortened V by 3 bases and J by 3 bases, and 13 bases separated the two germline ends.

This clonotype was recorded at least ten times. The CDR3 nucleotides read TGTGCCAGCAGTCCCCCGGGACTAGCGGAAGAGACCCAGTACTTC. Protein sequence: CASSPPGLAEETQYF. The V gene is TRBV28, the J gene TRBJ2-5, with 11 positions matching TRBD2. The CDR3 has 15 residues. J was trimmed by 3 bases and V by 5 bases; bases with no gene match: 5. Per germline, CDR1 MDHEN and CDR2 SYDVKM.